Each of the 5 T cell receptor beta chains below was sequenced from the same sample in a study of blood T cells in healthy people across ages. PCR was performed a second time for about 6 to 12 cycles using a sample-barcoded 5' primer and a J-beta primer mix. From the 5' RACE reads, TCRdb called clonotypes with MiXCR, one entry per CDR3 protein. The table has about 1,500,000 distinct CDR3 sequences, about 30% seen once. Sequenced: blood. These receptors were taken from a woman younger than 45 in good health.

The chain couples TRBV27 to TRBJ2-3, with TRBD1 identical over 9 bases. The CDR3 length is 13 residues. The V segment lost 8 bases and the J segment 10 bases; nucleotides outside the gene matches: 10. The germline V gene has CDR1 MNHEY and CDR2 SMNVEV (reference sequence). The CDR3 sequence is CASGTGTGSAQYF. The CDR3, as DNA: TGTGCCAGCGGCACCGGGACAGGGAGTGCGCAGTATTTT.

CDR3 coding DNA: TGTGCCAGCAGCGATGACAGGGGGATTTACACTGAAGCTTTCTTT. Translation: CASSDDRGIYTEAFF. The chain joins TRBV5-5 to TRBJ1-1; 9 nucleotides agree with TRBD1. The germline V gene has CDR1 SGHKS and CDR2 YYEKEE (reference sequence). J lost 3 bases, V lost 4 bases, and 7 bases had no gene match. The CDR3 has 15 amino acids.

This clonotype was seen a few times. The V gene is TRBV7-9, the J gene TRBJ1-2; D uncertain. The CDR3 totals 15 residues. Trimming removed 5 bases from V and 8 bases from J, with 21 bases in between. The V gene's germline CDR1 is SEHNR and CDR2 FQNEAQ (reference sequence). In nucleotides, the CDR3 is TGTGCCAGCAGCCCTCAGGACGGTTGGTTGGGAGGCTACACCTTC. Residues: CASSPQDGWLGGYTF.

This clonotype was seen at least ten times. This chain uses TRBV6-1 with TRBJ1-4; D gene uncertain. V lost 4 bases and J 0 bases, leaving 9 bases between the germline ends. This CDR3 is built from 15 residues. Per the germline V gene, CDR1 is MNHNS and CDR2 is SASEGT. In nucleotides, the CDR3 is TGTGCCAGCAGTGGGGGAACTGCAACTAATGAAAAACTGTTTTTT. Its translation is CASSGGTATNEKLFF.

This clonotype appeared a few times. The CDR3 DNA is TGTGCCAGCTCACCTTATCCCGGGAGAGAGACCCAGTACTTC. Protein product: CASSPYPGRETQYF. This chain uses TRBV18 with TRBJ2-5; maybe TRBD2 (6 bases). The germline V gene has CDR1 KGHSH and CDR2 LQKENI. Between the trimmed V and J ends, which lost 3 bases and 4 bases, there was a span of 12 bases. CDR3 size: 14 residues.